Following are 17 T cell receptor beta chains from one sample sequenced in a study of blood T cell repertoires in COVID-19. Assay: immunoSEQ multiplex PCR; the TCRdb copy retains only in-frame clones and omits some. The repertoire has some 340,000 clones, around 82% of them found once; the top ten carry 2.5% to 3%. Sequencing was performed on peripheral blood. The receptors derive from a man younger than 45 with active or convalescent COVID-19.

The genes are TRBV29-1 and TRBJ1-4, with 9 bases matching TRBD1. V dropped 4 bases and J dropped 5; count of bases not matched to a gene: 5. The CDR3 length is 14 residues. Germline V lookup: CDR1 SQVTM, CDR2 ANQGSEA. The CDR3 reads CSVARQGGNEKLFF. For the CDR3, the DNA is TGCAGCGTTGCCCGACAGGGGGGAAATGAAAAACTGTTTTTT.

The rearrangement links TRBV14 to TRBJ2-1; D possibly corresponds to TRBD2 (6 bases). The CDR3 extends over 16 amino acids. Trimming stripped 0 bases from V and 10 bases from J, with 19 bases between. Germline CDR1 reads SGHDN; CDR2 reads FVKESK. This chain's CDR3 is CASSQDLSFGGREQFF. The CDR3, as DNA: TGTGCCAGCAGCCAAGATCTCAGCTTCGGAGGGAGGGAGCAGTTCTTC. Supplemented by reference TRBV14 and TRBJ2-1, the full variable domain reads EAGVTQFPSHSVIEKGQTVTLRCDPISGHDNLYWYRRVMGKEIKFLLHFVKESKQDESGMPNNRFLAERTGGTYSTLKVQPAELEDSGVYFCASSQDLSFGGREQFFGPGTRLTVL.

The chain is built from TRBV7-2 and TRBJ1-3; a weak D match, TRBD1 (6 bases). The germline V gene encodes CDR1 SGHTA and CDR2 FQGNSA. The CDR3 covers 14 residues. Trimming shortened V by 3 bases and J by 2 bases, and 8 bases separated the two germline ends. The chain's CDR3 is CASSFRGTGNTIYF. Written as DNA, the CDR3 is TGTGCCAGCAGCTTTAGGGGGACTGGAAACACCATATATTTT.

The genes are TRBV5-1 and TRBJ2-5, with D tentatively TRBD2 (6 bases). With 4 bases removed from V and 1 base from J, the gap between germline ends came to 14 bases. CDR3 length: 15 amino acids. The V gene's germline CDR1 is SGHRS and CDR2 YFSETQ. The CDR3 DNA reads TGCGCCAGCAGCCCTGGGGCGGGGACCCAAGAGACCCAGTACTTC. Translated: CASSPGAGTQETQYF.

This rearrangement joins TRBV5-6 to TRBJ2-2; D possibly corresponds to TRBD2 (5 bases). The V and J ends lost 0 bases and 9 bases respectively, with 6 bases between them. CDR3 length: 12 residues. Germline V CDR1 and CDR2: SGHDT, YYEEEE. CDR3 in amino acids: CASSLGERELFF. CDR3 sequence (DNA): TGTGCCAGCAGCTTGGGGGAGCGGGAGCTGTTTTTT.

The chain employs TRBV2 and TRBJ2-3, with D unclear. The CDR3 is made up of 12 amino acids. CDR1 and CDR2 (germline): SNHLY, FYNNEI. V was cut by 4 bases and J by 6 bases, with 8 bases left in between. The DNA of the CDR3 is TGTGCCAGCAGTGCCCAGTCCGATACGCAGTATTTT. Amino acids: CASSAQSDTQYF.

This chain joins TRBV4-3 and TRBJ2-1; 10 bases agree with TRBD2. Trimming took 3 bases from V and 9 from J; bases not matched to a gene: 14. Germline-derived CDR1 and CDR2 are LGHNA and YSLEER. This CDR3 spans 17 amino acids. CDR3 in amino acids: CASSQGRDSGRKVEQFF. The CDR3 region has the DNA TGCGCCAGCAGCCAGGGCCGTGATAGCGGGAGGAAGGTTGAGCAGTTCTTC.

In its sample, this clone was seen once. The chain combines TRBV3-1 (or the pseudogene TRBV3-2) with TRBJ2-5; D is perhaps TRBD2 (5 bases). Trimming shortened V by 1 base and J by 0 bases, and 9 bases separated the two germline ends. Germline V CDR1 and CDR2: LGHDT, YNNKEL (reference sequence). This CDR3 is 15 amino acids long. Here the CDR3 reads CASSQGRGYQETQYF. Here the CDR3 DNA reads TGTGCCAGCAGCCAAGGGAGAGGGTACCAAGAGACCCAGTACTTC.

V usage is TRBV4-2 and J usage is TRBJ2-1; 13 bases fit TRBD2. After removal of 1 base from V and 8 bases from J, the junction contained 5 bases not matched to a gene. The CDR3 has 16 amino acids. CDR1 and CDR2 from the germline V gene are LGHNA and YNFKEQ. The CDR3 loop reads CASSQALAGGPYEQFF. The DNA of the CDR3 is TGTGCCAGCAGCCAAGCACTAGCGGGAGGGCCTTATGAGCAGTTCTTC.

The CDR3 nucleotides are TGCAGCGTTGAAGATCCTCAGACTTACAATGAGCAGTTCTTC. It yields the protein CSVEDPQTYNEQFF. The chain links TRBV29-1 to TRBJ2-1; D remains unclear. This CDR3 has 14 amino acids. V was clipped by 0 bases and J by 4 bases, with 10 bases between them. The germline V gene has CDR1 SQVTM and CDR2 ANQGSEA.

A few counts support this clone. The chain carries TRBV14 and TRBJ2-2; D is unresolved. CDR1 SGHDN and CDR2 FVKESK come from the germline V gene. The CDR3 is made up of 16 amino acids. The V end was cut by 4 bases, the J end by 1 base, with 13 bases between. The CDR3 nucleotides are TGTGCCAGCAGCCGAGGATCTCGGCTGAACACCGGGGAGCTGTTTTTT. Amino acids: CASSRGSRLNTGELFF.

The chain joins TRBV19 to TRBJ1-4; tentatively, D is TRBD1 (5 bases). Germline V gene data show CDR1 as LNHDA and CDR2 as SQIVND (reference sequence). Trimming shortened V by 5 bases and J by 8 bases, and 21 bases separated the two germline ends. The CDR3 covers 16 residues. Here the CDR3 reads CASSPRTGPGGEKLFF. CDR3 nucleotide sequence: TGTGCCAGTAGTCCCCGTACCGGGCCCGGGGGAGAAAAACTGTTTTTT.

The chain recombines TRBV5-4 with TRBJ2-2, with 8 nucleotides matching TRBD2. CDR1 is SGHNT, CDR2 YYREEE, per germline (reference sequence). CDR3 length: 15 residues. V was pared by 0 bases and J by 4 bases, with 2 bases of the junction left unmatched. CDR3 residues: CASSLASGSTGELFF. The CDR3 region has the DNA TGTGCCAGCAGCTTGGCCAGCGGGAGCACCGGGGAGCTGTTTTTT.

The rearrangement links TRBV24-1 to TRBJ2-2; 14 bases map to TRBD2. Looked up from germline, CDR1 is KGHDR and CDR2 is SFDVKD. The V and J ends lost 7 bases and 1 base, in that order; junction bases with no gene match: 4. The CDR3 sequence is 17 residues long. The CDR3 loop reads CATRGTSGGQNTGELFF. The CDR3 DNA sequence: TGTGCCACCAGGGGGACTAGCGGGGGTCAGAACACCGGGGAGCTGTTTTTT.

Here the CDR3 reads CASSPLAGNEQYF. Here the CDR3 DNA reads TGTGCCAGCAGCCCGCTAGCGGGTAACGAGCAGTACTTC. This chain connects TRBV7-2 to TRBJ2-7; TRBD2 aligns across 8 bases. Germline assignment: CDR1 SGHTA and CDR2 FQGNSA. The CDR3 contains 13 residues. The V and J ends lost 5 bases and 5 bases, in that order; junction bases with no gene match: 5.

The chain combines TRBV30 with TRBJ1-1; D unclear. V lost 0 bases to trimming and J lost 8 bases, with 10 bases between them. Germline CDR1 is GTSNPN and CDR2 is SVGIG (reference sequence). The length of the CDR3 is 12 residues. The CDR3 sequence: CAWSVWRTEAFF. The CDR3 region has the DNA TGTGCCTGGAGTGTGTGGAGAACCGAAGCTTTCTTT.

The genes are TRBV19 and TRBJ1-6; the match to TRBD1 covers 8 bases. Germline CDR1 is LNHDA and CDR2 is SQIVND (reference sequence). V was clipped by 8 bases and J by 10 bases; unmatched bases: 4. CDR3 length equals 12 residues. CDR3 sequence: CASGDRRSPLHF. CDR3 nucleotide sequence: TGTGCCAGTGGGGACAGGCGGTCACCCCTCCACTTT.